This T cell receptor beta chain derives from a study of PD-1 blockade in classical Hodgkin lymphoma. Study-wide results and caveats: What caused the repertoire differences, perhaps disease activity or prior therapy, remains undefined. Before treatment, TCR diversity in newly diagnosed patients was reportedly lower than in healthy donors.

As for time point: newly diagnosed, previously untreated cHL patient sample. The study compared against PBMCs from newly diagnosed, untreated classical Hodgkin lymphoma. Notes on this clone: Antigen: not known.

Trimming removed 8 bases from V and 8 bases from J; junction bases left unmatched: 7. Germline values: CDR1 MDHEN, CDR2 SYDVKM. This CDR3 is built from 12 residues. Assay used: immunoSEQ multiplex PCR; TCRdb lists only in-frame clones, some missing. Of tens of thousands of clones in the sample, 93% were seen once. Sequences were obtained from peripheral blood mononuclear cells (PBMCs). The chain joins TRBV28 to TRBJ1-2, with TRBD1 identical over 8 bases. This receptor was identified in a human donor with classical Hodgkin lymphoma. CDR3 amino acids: CASDLTGGGYTF. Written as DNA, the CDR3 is TGTGCCAGCGACTTAACAGGGGGAGGCTACACCTTC.